This T cell receptor (beta chain) was observed in a study of blood T cell repertoires in COVID-19. Turning to the study itself: Researchers got acute and convalescent COVID-19 samples from the United States, Italy and Spain. Sources were T cells, B-cell-depleted T cells, or PBMCs; the material itself was cDNA or gDNA.

What the recovered Cohort 3 donors had was two negative PCRs, clearance, or symptom resolution. The V end lost 0 bases, the J end lost 1 base, and 7 bases lay between the germline ends. Germline CDR1 is LGHNA and CDR2 is YSLEER. The CDR3 is made up of 14 amino acids. Under the authors' procedure: Amplification with reference gene primers provided the estimates of nucleated cell counts. Measured with immunoSEQ multiplex PCR; TCRdb has only the in-frame clones, and not every one. V, J and clone size are those of that table, while D and trimming were read from the DNA. The sample carries around 230,000 clones, around 80% recorded once.

Material: PBMCs or T cells enriched from blood (not recorded which). The J gene is TRBJ2-7, the V gene TRBV4-3; possible D gene TRBD2, 5 bases. The clonotype was recovered from a man in his forties who had recovered from COVID-19. The DNA of the CDR3 is TGCGCCAGCAGCCAAGACCCGGGGTCCTACGAGCAGTACTTC. It specifies CASSQDPGSYEQYF.